Presented here are 30 T cell receptor beta chains from one specimen sequenced in a study of T-cell reconstitution after alpha-beta-depleted transplantation in children. TCRbeta library construction was performed incorporating unique molecular identifiers. TCRdb analysed the PCR reads with MiXCR anew, one entry per CDR3 protein. The table shows approximately 250,000 distinct CDR3 sequences, with more than 7.5% occurring only once. This specimen consisted of PBMCs from the stem cell graft donor, obtained from the stem cell graft. The receptors shown here come from a human donor who donated a stem cell graft to a child with SCID.

This clonotype was counted at least ten times. V usage is TRBV7-3 and J usage is TRBJ2-1; D might be TRBD1 (5 bases). This CDR3 has 13 residues. V was trimmed by 5 bases and J by 4 bases, leaving 9 bases between them. Germline CDR1 SGHTA, CDR2 FQGTGA. Here the CDR3 reads CASSQRQYNEQFF. The CDR3 DNA follows: TGTGCCAGCAGCCAGAGACAGTACAATGAGCAGTTCTTC.

This clonotype was seen ten or more times. For the CDR3, the DNA is TGCGCCAGCAGCCAAGACGAACTGCGCGTACAGACGCGAAACACCATATATTTT. It encodes CASSQDELRVQTRNTIYF. The V gene is TRBV4-1, the J gene TRBJ1-3; D is undetermined. Germline CDR1 reads MGHRA; CDR2 reads YSYEKL. Trimming removed 0 bases from V and 5 bases from J, with 20 bases in between. The CDR3 length is 18 residues.

This clonotype has ten or more counts. V gene TRBV4-1 combines with J gene TRBJ1-1; D call uncertain. CDR3 length equals 15 residues. V lost 1 base and J 6 bases, leaving 15 bases between the germline ends. From germline, CDR1 is MGHRA and CDR2 YSYEKL. The CDR3 is CASSQGNSAQPEAFF. CDR3 nucleotide sequence: TGCGCCAGCAGCCAAGGTAATAGCGCTCAACCTGAAGCTTTCTTT.

This clonotype was counted many times. In DNA form, the CDR3 reads TGTGCCAGCAGTTACGGCGAGGGGTTAGGCAATTCACCCCTCCACTTT. This codes for CASSYGEGLGNSPLHF. The chain uses TRBV6-5 and TRBJ1-6, with D maybe TRBD1 (5 bases). Germline CDR1 reads MNHEY; CDR2 reads SVGAGI. Trimming took off 2 bases at V and 7 bases at J, with 15 bases between the two ends. This CDR3 region has 16 residues.

There are many counts of this clonotype. The J gene is TRBJ2-2, the V gene TRBV3-1, with D uncertain. The V gene's germline CDR1 is LGHDT and CDR2 YNNKEL (reference sequence). Trimming pared 1 base from V and 0 bases from J, leaving 9 bases between. The CDR3 totals 16 residues. In DNA, the CDR3 is TGTGCCAGCAGCCAAGCTAAGACGTCGAACACCGGGGAGCTGTTTTTT. This sequence encodes CASSQAKTSNTGELFF.

In regard to this clonotype: A clone one base away is much larger, so this may be a read error. The chain employs TRBV7-3 and TRBJ2-3; TRBD1 matches at 8 bases. The CDR3 is made up of 17 amino acids. CDR1 and CDR2 from the germline V gene are SGHTA and FQGTGA. The DNA of the CDR3 is TGTGCCAGCAGCTTAAGCCTGGCAGGGGGCGCGACAGATGCGCAGTATTTT. It yields the protein CASSLSLAGGATDAQYF.

This clonotype showed up many times. The chain carries TRBV28 and TRBJ1-1; D unclear. CDR1 is MDHEN and CDR2 is SYDVKM in the germline V gene. The CDR3 has 12 amino acids. Trimming took 6 bases from V and 5 from J, leaving 10 bases between them. The chain's CDR3 is CASRSGLTEAFF. Here the CDR3 DNA reads TGTGCCAGCAGATCGGGGTTAACTGAAGCTTTCTTT.

This clonotype was found a few times. The rearrangement uses TRBV20-1 and TRBJ1-1, with D possibly TRBD1 on 6 matching bases. CDR1 and CDR2 from the germline V gene are DFQATT and SNEGSKA (reference sequence). V gave up 0 bases and J gave up 5 bases, with 19 bases separating them. This CDR3 has 16 amino acids. CDR3: CSARDKDRGGGTEAFF. CDR3 bases: TGCAGTGCTAGAGATAAGGACCGAGGGGGTGGAACTGAAGCTTTCTTT.

This clonotype was seen at least ten times. The chain joins TRBV20-1 to TRBJ1-1; 7 bases agree with TRBD1. After removal of 0 bases from V and 4 bases from J, the junction contained 5 bases not matched to a gene. This CDR3 contains 14 residues. Germline V CDR1 and CDR2: DFQATT, SNEGSKA (reference sequence). This chain's CDR3 is CSARDPGGTTEAFF. CDR3 in DNA: TGCAGTGCTAGAGACCCAGGGGGTACCACTGAAGCTTTCTTT.

This clonotype was observed many times. V is TRBV10-3 and J is TRBJ1-6; D may be TRBD1 (5 bases). Germline loops: CDR1 ENHRY, CDR2 SYGVKD. This CDR3 is built from 15 residues. The V end lost 1 base, the J end lost 8 bases, and 12 bases lay between the germline ends. This CDR3 is CAISEFAGRDSPLHF. The CDR3 DNA follows: TGTGCCATCAGTGAGTTCGCAGGGCGTGATTCACCCCTCCACTTT.

This clonotype appeared many times. The chain couples TRBV7-8 to TRBJ2-5, with TRBD2 matching 11 bases. The CDR3 is 16 amino acids. Germline V CDR1 and CDR2: SGHVS, FQNEAQ. The V and J ends lost 3 bases and 2 bases, in that order; junction bases with no gene match: 5. CDR3: CASSFMTSGKQETQYF. CDR3 DNA sequence: TGTGCCAGCAGCTTCATGACTAGCGGGAAACAAGAGACCCAGTACTTC. Together with reference TRBV7-8 and TRBJ2-5, the CDR3 gives the full variable domain: GAGVSQSPRYKVAKRGQDVALRCDPISGHVSLFWYQQALGQGPEFLTYFQNEAQLDKSGLPSDRFFAERPEGSVSTLKIQRTQQEDSAVYLCASSFMTSGKQETQYFGPGTRLLVL.

Ten or more counts support this clonotype. J is TRBJ1-2 and V is TRBV15; no firm D call. The CDR3 is 15 residues long. The V and J ends lost 5 bases and 0 bases respectively, with 13 bases between them. Germline CDR1 and CDR2: LNHNV and YYDKDF (reference sequence). Written as DNA, the CDR3 is TGTGCCACCAGCTCCCAAGTGGAGGCTAACTATGGCTACACCTTC. Amino acid sequence: CATSSQVEANYGYTF. Filled out from reference TRBV15 and TRBJ1-2, the complete variable domain reads DAMVIQNPRYQVTQFGKPVTLSCSQTLNHNVMYWYQQKSSQAPKLLFHYYDKDFNNEADTPDNFQSRRPNTSFCFLDIRSPGLGDTAMYLCATSSQVEANYGYTFGSGTRLTVV.

CDR3 sequence: CASSAQAGGADTQYF. The DNA for the CDR3 is TGTGCCAGCAGCGCCCAGGCGGGGGGCGCAGATACGCAGTATTTT. The chain has TRBV7-2 and TRBJ2-3; 8 bases line up with TRBD2. V dropped 5 bases and J dropped 4; count of bases not matched to a gene: 8. Germline loops: CDR1 SGHTA, CDR2 FQGNSA. The CDR3 covers 15 residues. The full variable domain, rest sourced from reference TRBV7-2 and TRBJ2-3, is GAGVSQSPSNKVTEKGKDVELRCDPISGHTALYWYRQSLGQGLEFLIYFQGNSAPDKSGLPSDRFSAERTGGSVSTLTIQRTQQEDSAVYLCASSAQAGGADTQYFGPGTRLTVL.

This clonotype appeared many times. V is TRBV11-2 and J is TRBJ1-2; D is unresolved. The V and J ends lost 0 bases and 4 bases respectively, with 18 bases between them. Germline CDR1 and CDR2: SGHAT and FQNNGV. This CDR3 comprises 17 residues. CDR3: CASSLDPQQTHTYGYTF. In DNA, the CDR3 is TGTGCCAGCAGCTTAGACCCCCAGCAGACTCACACCTATGGCTACACCTTC. Filled out from reference TRBV11-2 and TRBJ1-2, the complete variable domain reads EAGVAQSPRYKIIEKRQSVAFWCNPISGHATLYWYQQILGQGPKLLIQFQNNGVVDDSQLPKDRFSAERLKGVDSTLKIQPAKLEDSAVYLCASSLDPQQTHTYGYTFGSGTRLTVV.

This clonotype was counted ten times or more. This chain links TRBV5-5 with TRBJ1-5, with 8 positions matching TRBD1. This CDR3 is 17 amino acids long. V dropped 4 bases and J dropped 6; count of bases not matched to a gene: 15. Germline V gene lookup returns CDR1 SGHKS and CDR2 YYEKEE (reference sequence). The CDR3 reads CASSRTGNEISGQPQHF. DNA for the CDR3: TGTGCCAGCAGCCGGACAGGGAACGAGATCAGTGGTCAGCCCCAGCATTTT.

The table lists this clonotype with a few counts. This chain joins TRBV23-1 and TRBJ2-6; the D is unclear. TRBV23-1 is placed among ORFs of uncertain function. Trimming stripped 7 bases from V and 1 base from J, with 14 bases between. The CDR3 has 16 amino acids. CDR3 nucleotide sequence: TGCGCCAGCACTCCCCTCGTCCGTTCTGGGGCCAACGTCCTGACTTTC. This sequence encodes CASTPLVRSGANVLTF.

This clonotype was seen ten or more times. J is TRBJ1-1 and V is TRBV5-1; 7 positions agree with TRBD1. CDR3 length equals 13 residues. Germline V gene data show CDR1 as SGHRS and CDR2 as YFSETQ. Trimming took 4 bases from V and 5 from J; bases not matched to a gene: 5. CDR3 sequence (DNA): TGCGCCAGCAGCCCCAGGGGGGGGACTGAAGCTTTCTTT. Its protein product is CASSPRGGTEAFF.

This clonotype has a count of ten or more. The V gene is TRBV20-1, the J gene TRBJ1-3; no definite D call. Germline CDR1 and CDR2: DFQATT and SNEGSKA (reference sequence). The CDR3 is 15 amino acids. Trimming stripped 3 bases from V and 0 bases from J, with 12 bases between. CDR3 DNA: TGCAGTGCTAGCGGGGTCATAAACTCTGGAAACACCATATATTTT. Translating gives CSASGVINSGNTIYF.

The chain is built from TRBV2 and TRBJ2-1; 12 bases are a match to TRBD2. The CDR3 is 16 residues long. Trimming cost V 5 bases and J 3 bases; bases outside gene matches: 5. CDR1 SNHLY and CDR2 FYNNEI come from the germline V gene. The CDR3 sequence is CASSSSGGAFYNEQFF. CDR3 coding DNA: TGTGCCAGCAGTTCTAGCGGGGGGGCTTTCTACAATGAGCAGTTCTTC.

This clonotype occurred many times. V and J are TRBV12-3 or TRBV12-4 and TRBJ2-3, with 10 bases matching TRBD2. V lost 6 bases, J lost 4 bases, and 7 bases stayed unmatched. The CDR3 runs to 15 residues. Written as DNA, the CDR3 is TGTGCCAGCAGCGGACTAGCGGCACCACCAGATACGCAGTATTTT. It is translated as CASSGLAAPPDTQYF.

At least ten counts were recorded for this clonotype. The chain couples TRBV11-2 to TRBJ2-5, with TRBD1 as a possible D gene (6 bases). The CDR3 spans 17 residues. Germline V gene lookup returns CDR1 SGHAT and CDR2 FQNNGV. The V gene lost 1 base and the J gene lost 1 base, with 16 bases spanning the gap. The CDR3 here is CASSLGRDTLPQETQYF. The DNA of the CDR3 is TGTGCCAGCAGCTTAGGCCGGGACACTCTCCCCCAAGAGACCCAGTACTTC.

This clonotype was recorded many times. The chain combines TRBV20-1 with TRBJ2-5; D could derive from TRBD1 or TRBD2 (6 bases each). This CDR3 contains 12 residues. Germline values: CDR1 DFQATT, CDR2 SNEGSKA (reference sequence). Trimming cost V 8 bases and J 2 bases, with 12 bases left between them. The CDR3 protein is CSFQGRQETQYF. CDR3 sequence (DNA): TGCAGTTTTCAGGGGAGGCAAGAGACCCAGTACTTC.

This clonotype was seen ten or more times. The chain has TRBV5-5 and TRBJ2-7, with 8 bases fitting TRBD2. The germline V gene has CDR1 SGHKS and CDR2 YYEKEE (reference sequence). CDR3 size: 14 residues. V was clipped by 2 bases and J by 4 bases; unmatched bases: 5. For the CDR3, the DNA is TGTGCCAGCAGCTTTGGATTAGCGGGGTACGAGCAGTACTTC. It translates to CASSFGLAGYEQYF.

This clonotype showed up many times. This chain uses TRBV20-1 with TRBJ1-2; D is unresolved. This CDR3 is built from 12 residues. The V end lost 7 bases, the J end lost 3 bases, and 12 bases lay between the germline ends. Germline lookup yields CDR1 DFQATT and CDR2 SNEGSKA (reference sequence). CDR3: CSVEQSYYGYTF. CDR3 DNA: TGCAGTGTGGAGCAGTCCTACTATGGCTACACCTTC.

This clonotype showed up many times. The chain is built from TRBV3-1 and TRBJ2-5, with D possibly TRBD1 on 5 matching bases. Germline loops: CDR1 LGHDT, CDR2 YNNKEL (reference sequence). The length of the CDR3 is 16 residues. V shed 4 bases and J shed 4 bases, with 19 bases lying between them. CDR3 residues: CASSPELRRGTETQYF. In nucleotides, the CDR3 is TGTGCCAGCAGCCCAGAACTCCGAAGGGGAACAGAGACCCAGTACTTC.

This clonotype was counted many times. The DNA for the CDR3 is TGCAGCGGCCGGGACAGGGGGCAGATTGGCACAGATACGCAGTATTTT. As protein: CSGRDRGQIGTDTQYF. V is TRBV29-1 and J is TRBJ2-3; 12 nucleotides line up with TRBD1. This CDR3 spans 16 amino acids. V was pared by 7 bases and J by 1 base, with 9 bases of the junction left unmatched. The germline V gene encodes CDR1 SQVTM and CDR2 ANQGSEA.

This clonotype was seen at least ten times. V is TRBV4-1 and J is TRBJ1-2; 8 nucleotides agree with TRBD1. V lost 1 base and J lost 3; bases outside the gene matches: 7. The length of the CDR3 is 16 residues. Germline V CDR1 and CDR2: MGHRA, YSYEKL. The CDR3 DNA follows: TGCGCCAGCAGCCAAGGCACAGGGGGAATCGACTATGGCTACACCTTC. It yields the protein CASSQGTGGIDYGYTF.

This clonotype was seen ten or more times. This rearrangement joins TRBV11-2 to TRBJ2-2; 8 bases are a match to TRBD1. This CDR3 spans 15 amino acids. The germline V gene encodes CDR1 SGHAT and CDR2 FQNNGV. With V trimmed by 5 bases and J by 7 bases, 9 bases remained unmatched. This chain's CDR3 is CASSPSGTGRGELFF. DNA for the CDR3: TGTGCCAGCAGCCCTTCCGGGACAGGCCGCGGGGAGCTGTTTTTT.

This clonotype was seen many times. J is TRBJ2-1 and V is TRBV5-1, with D possibly being TRBD2 (6 bases). Germline V gives CDR1 SGHRS, CDR2 YFSETQ. V gave up 3 bases and J gave up 3 bases, with 25 bases separating them. The CDR3 runs to 19 residues. The CDR3 DNA follows: TGCGCCAGCAGCTCCCCTTTCCCCCCATCGGGGGAAAACTACAATGAGCAGTTCTTC. This translates into CASSSPFPPSGENYNEQFF. Supplemented by reference TRBV5-1 and TRBJ2-1, the full variable domain reads KAGVTQTPRYLIKTRGQQVTLSCSPISGHRSVSWYQQTPGQGLQFLFEYFSETQRNKGNFPGRFSGRQFSNSRSEMNVSTLELGDSALYLCASSSPFPPSGENYNEQFFGPGTRLTVL.

Concerning this clonotype itself: This may stem from a read error, because a much larger clone lies one nucleotide away. This chain uses TRBV4-3 with TRBJ2-7, with 7 bases lining up with TRBD2. Germline V gene lookup returns CDR1 LGHNA and CDR2 YSLEER. This CDR3 contains 14 residues. This chain's CDR3 is CASSPGPSGLQQSF. In DNA form, the CDR3 reads TGCGCCAGCAGCCCGGGTCCTAGCGGCCTTCAGCAGTCCTTC.